Sequencing of this TCR beta chain was carried out in a study of T cell repertoires in cytomegalovirus infection. TCRdb re-called the reads through MiXCR, storing one row per CDR3 protein. This sample has roughly 730,000 distinct CDR3 sequences, with roughly 36% found just once. The CDR3 totals 16 residues. V was clipped by 2 bases and J by 3 bases, with 14 bases between them. Germline values: CDR1 KGHSH, CDR2 LQKENI. With respect to this clonotype: Its antigen is unidentified.

This clonotype originated in a human donor in good health (CMV status not recorded). Some clones in this sample may be carry-over from other donors' samples. V usage is TRBV18 and J usage is TRBJ1-5, with no clear D. The sequences come from cultured PBMCs, collected from culture after CMV antigen stimulation. The CDR3 region is CASSPGRNPPNQPQHF. CDR3 nucleotide sequence: TGTGCCAGCTCACCAGGTAGAAACCCCCCCAATCAGCCCCAGCATTTT.